Each of the 5 T cell receptor beta chains below was sequenced from the same sample in a study of blood T cell repertoires in COVID-19. Generated by immunoSEQ multiplex PCR, the TCRdb table keeps only in-frame clones and is missing some. The data hold about 160,000 clones, with over 80% observed a single time. The source material was peripheral blood. The receptors shown here come from a man in his 70s who had recovered from COVID-19.

V and J are TRBV27 and TRBJ1-2; TRBD1 agrees at 9 bases. After removal of 4 bases from V and 7 bases from J, the junction contained 7 bases not matched to a gene. Germline loops: CDR1 MNHEY, CDR2 SMNVEV (reference sequence). The CDR3 loop spans 14 amino acids. The CDR3 loop is CASSSSDRGGGYTF. CDR3 in DNA: TGTGCCAGCAGTTCTTCCGACAGGGGGGGTGGCTACACCTTC.

The chain combines TRBV5-1 with TRBJ2-5; 8 nucleotides agree with TRBD1. Looked up from germline, CDR1 is SGHRS and CDR2 is YFSETQ. The CDR3 is 15 amino acids. The V segment lost 4 bases and the J segment 5 bases; nucleotides outside the gene matches: 10. This CDR3 reads CASSPSGQVMETQYF. In DNA form, the CDR3 reads TGCGCCAGCAGCCCCTCGGGACAGGTGATGGAGACCCAGTACTTC. Full variable domain (outside the CDR3, taken from reference TRBV5-1 and TRBJ2-5): KAGVTQTPRYLIKTRGQQVTLSCSPISGHRSVSWYQQTPGQGLQFLFEYFSETQRNKGNFPGRFSGRQFSNSRSEMNVSTLELGDSALYLCASSPSGQVMETQYFGPGTRLLVL.

The chain uses TRBV6-1 and TRBJ2-7, with 11 positions matching TRBD2. The CDR3 loop spans 17 amino acids. V was clipped by 3 bases and J by 2 bases; unmatched bases: 9. Germline V CDR1 and CDR2: MNHNS, SASEGT. The CDR3 reads CASSENSGRATPYEQYF. The CDR3 DNA is TGTGCCAGCAGTGAGAATAGCGGGAGGGCTACCCCCTACGAGCAGTACTTC.

The chain carries TRBV19 and TRBJ2-2, with 7 bases that match TRBD1. V shed 1 base and J 4 bases; nucleotides not matched to a gene: 9. The CDR3 is 17 amino acids. Per germline, CDR1 LNHDA and CDR2 SQIVND (reference sequence). The CDR3 here is CASSIAPGQVGTGELFF. The CDR3 region has the DNA TGTGCCAGTAGTATAGCGCCCGGACAGGTTGGCACCGGGGAGCTGTTTTTT.

V and J are TRBV4-3 and TRBJ2-3, with a possible D match to TRBD2 (5 bases). This CDR3 has 14 amino acids. CDR1 and CDR2 from the germline V gene are LGHNA and YSLEER. V lost 6 bases and J 0 bases, leaving 10 bases between the germline ends. CDR3 residues: CASSKGGSTDTQYF. In nucleotides, the CDR3 is TGCGCCAGCAGTAAGGGCGGGAGCACAGATACGCAGTATTTT.